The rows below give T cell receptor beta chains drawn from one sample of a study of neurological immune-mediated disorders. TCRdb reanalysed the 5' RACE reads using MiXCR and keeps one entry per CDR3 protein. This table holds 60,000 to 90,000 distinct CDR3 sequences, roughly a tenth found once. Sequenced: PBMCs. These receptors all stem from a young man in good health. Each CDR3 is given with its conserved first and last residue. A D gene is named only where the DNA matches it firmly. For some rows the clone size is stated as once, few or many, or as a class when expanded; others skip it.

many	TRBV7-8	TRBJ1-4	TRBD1	TGTGCCAGCAGCTTCCCGGGACAGGGGTTCTTTGAAAAACTGTTTTTT	CASSFPGQGFFEKLFF
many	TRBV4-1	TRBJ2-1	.	TGCGCCAGCAGCCAAGAAGACAAACTGAGCTCCTACAATGAGCAGTTCTTC	CASSQEDKLSSYNEQFF
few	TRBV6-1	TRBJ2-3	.	TGTGCCAGCAGTGAAATTACCGTAGGAAGCCCTACGCAGTATTTT	CASSEITVGSPTQYF
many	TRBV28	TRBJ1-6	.	TGTGCCAGCAGTCTCCTCAGGTCAGGACCCCTCCACTTT	CASSLLRSGPLHF
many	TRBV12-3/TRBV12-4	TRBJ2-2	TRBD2	TGTGCCAGCAGTTTCGCGGGAGGGAACACCGGGGAGCTGTTTTTT	CASSFAGGNTGELFF
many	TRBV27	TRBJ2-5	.	TGTGCCAGCACCCCCGAGTGGGGGGAGACCCAGTACTTC	CASTPEWGETQYF
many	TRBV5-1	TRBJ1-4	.	TGCGCCAGCAGCCAGACAGCTAATGAAAAACTGTTTTTT	CASSQTANEKLFF
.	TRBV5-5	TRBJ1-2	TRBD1	TGTGCCAGCAGCTTAGTCCAGGGGGCAGACTATGGCTACACCTTC	CASSLVQGADYGYTF
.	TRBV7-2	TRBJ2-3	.	TGTGCCAGAAGGGGGGAATCTGATACGCAGTATTTT	CARRGESDTQYF
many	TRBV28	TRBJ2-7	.	TGTGCCAGCAGCAGAACTGAGGACAGCTCCTACGAGCAGTACTTC	CASSRTEDSSYEQYF
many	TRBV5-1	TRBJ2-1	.	TGCGCCAGCAGCTTGGGGACAGCTGAGCACACAAATGAGCAGTTCTTC	CASSLGTAEHTNEQFF
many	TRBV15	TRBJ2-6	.	TGTGCCACCAGCACCCGGGCAGGAGGTTCTGGGGCCAACGTCCTGACTTTC	CATSTRAGGSGANVLTF
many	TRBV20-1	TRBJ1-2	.	TGCAGTGCTAGAGGAATACAGGCCGGATACTATGGCTACACCTTC	CSARGIQAGYYGYTF
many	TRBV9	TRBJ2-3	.	TGTGCCAGCAGCGTGGGCACCACAGATACGCAGTATTTT	CASSVGTTDTQYF
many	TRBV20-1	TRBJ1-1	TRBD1	TGCAGTGTTCCGCCGGGACAGGGCACTGAAGCTTTCTTT	CSVPPGQGTEAFF
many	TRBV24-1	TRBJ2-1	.	TGTGCCACCAGTCCCTTGAAATCCGCGCAGTTCTTC	CATSPLKSAQFF
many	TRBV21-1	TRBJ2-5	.	TGTGCCAGCAGCATAAACAGGGCCCAAGAGACCCAGTACTTC	CASSINRAQETQYF
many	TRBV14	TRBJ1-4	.	TGTGCCAGCAGCCAACAGGGTCAAGAAAAACTGTTTTTT	CASSQQGQEKLFF
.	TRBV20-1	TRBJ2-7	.	TGCAGTGCTGGAGATCCGCCAGGGAAGTCAGGCGAGCAGTACTTC	CSAGDPPGKSGEQYF
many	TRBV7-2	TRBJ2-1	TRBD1	TGTGCCAGCAGCTTAGCGGGTCAGGGGGCATACAATGAGCAGTTCTTC	CASSLAGQGAYNEQFF
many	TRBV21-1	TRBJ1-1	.	TGTGCCAGCACCACAGGGAACACTGAAGCTTTCTTT	CASTTGNTEAFF
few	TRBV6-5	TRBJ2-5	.	TGTGCCAGCAGTTGGACAGACCAAGAGACCCAGTACTTC	CASSWTDQETQYF
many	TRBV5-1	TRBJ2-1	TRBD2	TGCGCCAGCAGGGGGACTAGCGGGACCAACAATGAGCAGTTCTTC	CASRGTSGTNNEQFF
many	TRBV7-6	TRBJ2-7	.	TGTGCCAGCAGCTTAGCACCCGACTCCTACGAGCAGTACTTC	CASSLAPDSYEQYF
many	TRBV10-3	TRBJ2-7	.	TGTGCCATCAGTGAGTCGGGACGCCGTGGTGAGTACGAGCAGTACTTC	CAISESGRRGEYEQYF
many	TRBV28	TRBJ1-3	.	TGTGCCAGCACGGCAGGGGCTGGAAACACCATATATTTT	CASTAGAGNTIYF
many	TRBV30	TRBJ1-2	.	TGTGCCTGGAGTGGATCTTTCAGCCCGAACTATGGCTACACCTTC	CAWSGSFSPNYGYTF
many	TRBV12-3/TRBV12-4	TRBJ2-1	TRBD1	TGTGCCAGCAGGCTCGGGACAGCTTACAATGAGCAGTTCTTC	CASRLGTAYNEQFF
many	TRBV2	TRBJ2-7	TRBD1	TGTGCCAGCAGGGTGGGACAGGGGCCCTACGAGCAGTACTTC	CASRVGQGPYEQYF
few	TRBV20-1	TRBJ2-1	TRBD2	TGCAGTGCTAACTCGCGGGAGGGAAGCTCCTACAATGAGCAGTTCTTC	CSANSREGSSYNEQFF
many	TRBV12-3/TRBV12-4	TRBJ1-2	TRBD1	TGTGCCAGCAGTTCGGGACAGGGGAACTATGGCTACACCTTC	CASSSGQGNYGYTF
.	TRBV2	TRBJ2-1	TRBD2	TGTGCCAGCAGTGAGTTAGCGGGGGATTACAATGAGCAGTTCTTC	CASSELAGDYNEQFF
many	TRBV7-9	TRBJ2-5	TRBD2	TGTGCCAGCAGCTTACGAGCGGGAGGCCCGCGGGAGACCCAGTACTTC	CASSLRAGGPRETQYF
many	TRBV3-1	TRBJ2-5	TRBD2	TGTGCCAGCAGCCTCCAACTAGCGGCGTACCAAGAGACCCAGTACTTC	CASSLQLAAYQETQYF